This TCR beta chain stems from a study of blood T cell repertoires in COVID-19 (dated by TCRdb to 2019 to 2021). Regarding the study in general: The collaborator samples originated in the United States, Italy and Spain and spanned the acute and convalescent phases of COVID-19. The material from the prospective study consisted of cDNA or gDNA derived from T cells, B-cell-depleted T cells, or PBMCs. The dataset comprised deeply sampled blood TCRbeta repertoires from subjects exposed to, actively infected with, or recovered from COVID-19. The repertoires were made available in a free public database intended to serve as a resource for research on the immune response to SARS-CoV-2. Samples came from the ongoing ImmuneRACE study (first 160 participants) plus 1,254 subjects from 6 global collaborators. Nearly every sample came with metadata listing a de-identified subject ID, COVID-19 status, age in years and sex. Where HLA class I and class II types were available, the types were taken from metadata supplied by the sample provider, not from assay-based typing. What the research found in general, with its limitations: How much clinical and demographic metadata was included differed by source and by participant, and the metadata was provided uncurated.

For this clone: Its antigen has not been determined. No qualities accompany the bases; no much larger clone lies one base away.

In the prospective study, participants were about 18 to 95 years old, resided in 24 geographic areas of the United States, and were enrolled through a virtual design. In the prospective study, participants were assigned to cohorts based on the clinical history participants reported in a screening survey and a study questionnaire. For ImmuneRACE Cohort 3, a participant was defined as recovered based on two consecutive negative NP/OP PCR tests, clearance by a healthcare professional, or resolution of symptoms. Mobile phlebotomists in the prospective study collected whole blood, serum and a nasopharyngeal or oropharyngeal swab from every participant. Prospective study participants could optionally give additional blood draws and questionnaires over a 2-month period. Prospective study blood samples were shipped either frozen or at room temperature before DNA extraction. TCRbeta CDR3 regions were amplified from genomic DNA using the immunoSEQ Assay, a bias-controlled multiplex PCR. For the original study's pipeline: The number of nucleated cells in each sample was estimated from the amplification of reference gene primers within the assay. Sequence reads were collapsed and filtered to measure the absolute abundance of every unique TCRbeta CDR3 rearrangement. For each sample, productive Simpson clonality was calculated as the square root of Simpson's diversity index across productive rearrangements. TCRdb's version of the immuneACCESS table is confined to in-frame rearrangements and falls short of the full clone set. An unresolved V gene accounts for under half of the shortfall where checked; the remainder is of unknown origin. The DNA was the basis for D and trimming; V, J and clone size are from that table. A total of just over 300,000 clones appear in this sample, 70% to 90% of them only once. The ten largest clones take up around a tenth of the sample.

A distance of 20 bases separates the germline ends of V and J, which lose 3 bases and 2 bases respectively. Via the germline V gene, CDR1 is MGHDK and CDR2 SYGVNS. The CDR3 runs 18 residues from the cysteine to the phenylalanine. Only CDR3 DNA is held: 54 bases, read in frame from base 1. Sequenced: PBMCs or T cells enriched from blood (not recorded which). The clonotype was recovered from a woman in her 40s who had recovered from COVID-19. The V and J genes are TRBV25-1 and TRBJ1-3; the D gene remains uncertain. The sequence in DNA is TGTGCCAGCAGTGACACCTTAGGATCCCGGGGAACTGGAAACACCATATATTTT. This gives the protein CASSDTLGSRGTGNTIYF.